This TCR beta chain came from a study of control samples from healthy donors and cancer patients. Sequencing was performed with immunoSEQ multiplex PCR; in TCRdb, only in-frame clones are kept and a portion is missing. The table shows 150,000 to 190,000 clones, with about 93% occurring only once. The source is a man aged 45-65 years in good health. Sequencing used blood.

The CDR3 coding sequence is TGTGCCAGCAGTGACGGCGGGGGCTATGGCTACACCTTC. Protein product: CASSDGGGYGYTF. The V call is TRBV6-4, the J call TRBJ1-2, with D possibly being TRBD1 (5 bases). The germline gives CDR1 MRHNA, CDR2 SNTAGT. The CDR3 runs 13 residues. V was clipped by 2 bases and J by 4 bases, with 8 bases between them.